Included here is one TCR beta chain sequence, with context. It has no known antigen specificity. Per-nucleotide qualities are absent, and no much larger clonotype sits a single base away. This sample is part of a study of cytomegalovirus exposure and HLA in healthy donors listed by TCRdb under 2017. In terms of the full investigation: An earlier analysis of approximately 640 of the donors reported approximately 300 Gb of sequence data and 120 million or so unique TCR beta sequences from 150 million to 200 million T cells. An early release that covered 500 to 800 HLA-typed donors contained approximately 300 gigabases of sequencing data and tens of millions of unique TCR sequences. The genetic ancestry cluster associated with self-reported Caucasian donors included around four fifths of the approximately 430 genotyped donors. The aim of the study was to test whether cataloging public T cell receptors could identify signatures of past pathogen exposure. The study profiled the T cell repertoires of approximately 700 subjects by immunosequencing and related them to cytomegalovirus serostatus. In addition to the first cohort of hundreds of subjects, a separate validation cohort of 100 to 150 different subjects was used. To predict cytomegalovirus infection status, the study combined high-throughput TCR immunosequencing, statistical association of individual TCRs with disease status, and machine learning. To study patterns of TCR occurrence, a later analysis re-analyzed previously published TCR beta repertoires from around 670 donors and added high-resolution HLA genotyping. Rather than drawing on any new phenotypic data, the later analysis identified candidate immune exposures from TCR beta sequences and the way those sequences occurred across donors. An earlier analysis of roughly 600 of the donors used high-throughput TCR beta sequencing to judge whether each TCR beta V gene segment behaved as functional or pseudogenic. Alongside the repertoire data, information on donor age, sex, ethnicity and CMV serostatus was compiled. A later genetic analysis used genome-wide SNP genotypes for about 60% of the roughly 700 donors, treating that subset as a discovery cohort. Every discovery cohort repertoire had been produced on one sequencing platform. HLA typing covered class I and class II loci at four-digit resolution. Typing coverage varied by locus: roughly 629-640 donors for A, B, C, DRB1 and DQB1; some 520 for DQA1; over 600 for DPA1; under 490 for DPB1. Several DR-DQ haplotypes were handled as single units for association and clustering because linkage in the cohort was strong. Among 300 to 500 genotyped donors of the cohort, an average of roughly 230,000 unique TCR beta nucleotide sequences was sequenced per donor, of which roughly 17% were non-productive. The research as a whole found: The classifier was reported to diagnose cytomegalovirus status with high specificity and sensitivity in both the original cohort and the validation cohort. Only TCR beta chains were sequenced in this cohort, and the absence of alpha or paired-chain data limited detectable features. A cluster of highly shared sequence variants was judged likely to represent a technical artifact of the sequencing pipeline. Because HLA typing was missing for some donors at each locus, association tests included only the typed subset. According to the authors, the approach could potentially be generalized to other disease states and immunological phenotypes. Because counts were too low, seventeen rarely observed V segments, including chromosome 9 orphons, were left out of the earlier analysis of several hundred of the donors. CMV serostatus was the only immune exposure information available for the cohort. A later genetic analysis associated a missense DCLRE1C variant with V-gene and J-gene trimming of TCR beta chains, and an independent cohort replicated the association. A further reported finding was that TCR beta sequences accurately predicted the HLA-A and HLA-B alleles for most subjects in the first cohort. In a later analysis, TCR association rates were found to vary across HLA loci, with the most associated TCRs seen for DRB1 alleles and the fewest for HLA-C alleles. In vitro tests confirmed that three of the cytomegalovirus-associated TCR beta chains recognize cytomegalovirus antigens. In a later genetic analysis, fewer N-insertions in productive TCRs were reported among donors in an Asian-associated ancestry cluster than the approximately 630-donor mean. Assigning TCR associations to individual alleles was difficult when HLA alleles, especially DR and DQ, strongly co-occurred. The study gave a list of 150 to 200 TCR beta chains associated with cytomegalovirus. Linkage disequilibrium might explain the correlated functional status among segregating V segments, but an unknown experimental factor could not be excluded. Compared with equally common non-associated chains, HLA-associated TCR beta chains in a later analysis were more clonally expanded and had lower generation probabilities. The presence/absence analyses assumed that sequencing depth was roughly uniform across donors, and that assumption may not be true. In an earlier analysis of some 550 of the donors, most TCR beta V segments were observed in productive rearrangements about 87% or about 30% of the time, broadly matching IMGT annotations. In a later analysis, several top co-occurrence clusters were reported to appear linked to parvovirus B19, influenza, CMV and Epstein-Barr virus. According to a later analysis, most CMV-associated TCR beta chains appeared to be HLA-restricted, and the HLA associations seemed to be driven largely by CMV exposure. Some IMGT-functional V segments, including TRBV6-2 and TRBV6-3, could not be told apart with the 87-base-pair reads, so those segments were excluded. At a false discovery rate of 0.05, a later analysis linked about 16,000 TCR beta sequences to specific HLA alleles. Most TCR sequences were observed very rarely across donors, whereas some public TCRs were present in many individuals.

The cohort was made up of approximately 670 healthy bone marrow donors. Cohort members were all nominally healthy when sampled, although unrecorded immune exposures were likely present. The donor tested CMV seropositive and was one of the 289 seropositive cohort members. A peripheral blood sample was collected from each donor, and TCR beta sequencing was performed on peripheral blood mononuclear cells. Genomic DNA was extracted from the blood cell samples with the Qiagen DNeasy Blood Extraction Kit. The library relied on the immunoSEQ multiplex PCR assay. For the multiplex PCR, a mixture combining 60 forward primers for TCR Vbeta segments and 13 reverse primers for TCR Jbeta segments was used. The CDR3 region of rearranged TCR beta genes was amplified from genomic DNA by a multiplex PCR assay. The amplified TCR beta libraries were sequenced on the Illumina HiSeq System as 87-base-pair reads. The authors' pipeline ran thus. In a later analysis, some 80 million unique TCR beta chains were counted across the 666 repertoires, and approximately 11 million of these chains were shared by at least two donors. A nearest-neighbor algorithm error-corrected the raw reads and collapsed the reads into unique sequences, merging closely related sequences to remove PCR and sequencing errors. CDR3 sequences were aligned to IMGT reference sequences to assign V, D and J gene segments. Each retained sequence needed at least a six-nucleotide match to both a V gene segment and a J gene segment. A rearrangement was called productive if the CDR3 had no stop codons and remained in frame with V and J, and every other rearrangement was called non-productive. CDR3 was defined by IMGT convention, running from the second conserved V-encoded cysteine to the conserved J-encoded phenylalanine. In an earlier analysis of roughly 580 of the donors, sequences lacking an unambiguous match to a single V gene segment were excluded. In an earlier analysis of a few hundred of the donors, a V segment was called functional when productive rearrangements were above 56.7%, and segregating when the standard deviation between donors exceeded 5%. To diagnose cytomegalovirus status from the catalog of TCR beta chain sequences, a statistical classification framework was built. V and J gene assignment, in a later analysis, came from comparing TCR nucleotide sequences with IMGT/GENE-DB human TR gene sequences. The TCRdist pipeline was used in a later analysis to assign CDR3 sequences and most-parsimonious VDJ recombination scenarios. In a later analysis, each TCR beta chain was defined by its CDR3 amino acid sequence together with its V-gene family, and reads lacking a unique V-gene family were excluded. To address suspected cross-contamination and a sequencing artifact, a later analysis removed 550 to 750 highly shared, low-generation-probability nucleotide sequences. A later analysis calculated a clonal expansion index for each public chain from normalized within-repertoire ranks of inferred template counts. In a later analysis, generation probabilities were computed using a VDJ recombination model fitted to out-of-frame rearrangements, and the results were checked against IGoR. A later analysis scored TCR-TCR, TCR-HLA and TCR-CMV co-occurrence with hypergeometric tests, applying a repertoire-size bias correction to TCR pairs. False discovery rates were estimated in a later analysis by permuting HLA or CMV assignments 20 times. In a later analysis, co-occurring TCRs were grouped using DBSCAN, with TCRdist sequence similarity added in when clustering inside HLA-allele-positive subsets. For co-occurrence clustering, repertoires with fewer than 30,000 or more than 120,000 public chains were excluded, along with roughly five repertoires with anomalous nucleotide sharing. TCRdb stores this immuneACCESS table with in-frame sequences only. Part of the clones is absent; in the studies checked, under half of the shortfall reflects unresolved V genes, and no reason is known for the rest. That table gives V, J and clone size, and the DNA gave D and trimming. For this sample the table gives 150,000 to 250,000 clones, of which roughly 78% were detected only once. Together, the top ten hold about 1.4% of the sample.

From the cysteine up to the phenylalanine, the CDR3 has a length of 19 residues. The retained sequence is limited to the CDR3, 57 bases, with the frame set at the first base. CDR1 and CDR2 are drawn from the germline V gene (reference sequence): SGHKS, YYEKEE. Trimmed from V: 1 base; trimmed from J: 2 bases; junction bases lacking a gene match: 14. The specimen was PBMCs. This TCR was sampled from a girl aged 10 to 17 in good health and CMV-seropositive. The rearrangement combines TRBV5-5 with TRBJ2-4, with 8 bases matching TRBD1. The CDR3 reads CASSLLSGGQTGPKNIQYF. The bases are TGTGCCAGCAGCTTGTTATCAGGGGGCCAAACCGGGCCCAAAAACATTCAGTACTTC.